Presented here are 4 T cell receptor beta chains from one specimen sequenced in a study of blood T cells in healthy people across ages. For the second PCR, which ran for 7 to 11 cycles, a sample-barcoded 5' primer and a J-beta primer mix were used. Each CDR3 protein gets one entry after TCRdb re-called the 5' RACE reads with MiXCR. The table lists 1.5 million or so distinct CDR3 sequences, approximately 39% of them singletons. The sequenced sample consisted of blood. These receptors were obtained from a woman between 18 and 29 years old in good health.

V gene TRBV14 combines with J gene TRBJ2-7; either TRBD1 or TRBD2 may supply D (5 bases each). The CDR3 is 17 residues long. CDR1 and CDR2 from the germline V gene are SGHDN and FVKESK. V was trimmed by 4 bases and J by 4 bases, leaving 23 bases between them. The DNA of the CDR3 is TGTGCCAGCAGCCCATGGTCCGGGACGGTACTTTTTTACGAGCAGTACTTC. This sequence encodes CASSPWSGTVLFYEQYF.

V gene TRBV27 combines with J gene TRBJ1-6; the D gene is possibly TRBD1 (6 bases). CDR3 size: 14 residues. The V gene's germline CDR1 is MNHEY and CDR2 SMNVEV (reference sequence). The germline V and J ends were trimmed by 7 bases and 7 bases, with 14 bases remaining between them. The CDR3 sequence is CASNYRAANSPLHF. DNA of the CDR3: TGTGCCAGCAATTACAGGGCGGCAAATTCACCCCTCCACTTT.

This rearrangement joins TRBV3-1 to TRBJ2-1; tentatively, D is TRBD2 (6 bases). The germline CDR1 and CDR2 sequences are LGHDT and YNNKEL (reference sequence). Trimming removed 4 bases at V and 8 bases at J, with 21 bases between. The CDR3 is 16 residues long. CDR3 coding DNA: TGTGCCAGCAGCCCTAGGCGTAGGAGGGCGAAAGATGAGCAGTTCTTC. Its translation: CASSPRRRRAKDEQFF.

V gene TRBV7-9 combines with J gene TRBJ2-7; 9 nucleotides align to TRBD2. The junction had 8 bases not matched to a gene; V was cut back by 5 bases and J by 3 bases. The germline CDR1 and CDR2 sequences are SEHNR and FQNEAQ (reference sequence). This CDR3 spans 15 amino acids. CDR3 region: CASSRGVAGVYEQYF. CDR3 DNA sequence: TGTGCCAGCAGCCGCGGGGTAGCGGGAGTCTACGAGCAGTACTTC.